This TCR beta chain was found in a study of T cell repertoires in cytomegalovirus infection. Study information: Signatures in public TCR beta sequences pointed to both CMV infection and matching HLA type.

The CDR3 consists of 12 residues. V lost 5 bases and J lost 0, with 4 bases in between. Germline-derived CDR1 and CDR2 are SNHLY and FYNNEI. In TCRdb, the reads were re-called with MiXCR into one record per CDR3 protein. The sample has 45,000 to 75,000 distinct CDR3 sequences, roughly a third seen once; the top ten hold nearly 70%. Study outcomes and limitations: Using cumulative public TCR beta family frequency, the authors identified those who carried CMV together with the relevant HLA. HLA-C-restricted CMV clonotypes gave the most frequent clonotype in two of eight donors.

About this clonotype: Its matching antigen is unknown.

The sequence was obtained from a human donor in good health (CMV status not recorded). Some clones in this sample may be carry-over from other donors' samples. This chain joins TRBV2 and TRBJ1-1; D not resolved. The sample taken for sequencing was PBMCs, sequenced either directly or after in vitro stimulation (not recorded which). The CDR3 DNA sequence: TGTGCCAGCAGTCAAATGAACACTGAAGCTTTCTTT. Amino acids: CASSQMNTEAFF. Complete variable domain (other parts from reference TRBV2 and TRBJ1-1): EPEVTQTPSHQVTQMGQEVILRCVPISNHLYFYWYRQILGQKVEFLVSFYNNEISEKSEIFDDQFSVERPDGSNFTLKIRSTKLEDSAMYFCASSQMNTEAFFGQGTRLTVV.